This paragraph covers one T cell receptor beta chain sequence. Its antigen is not known. This specimen includes other DNA sequences encoding the same CDR3. Trimming removed 6 bases at V and 7 bases at J, with 13 bases between. The CDR3 sequence is 12 residues long. CDR1 and CDR2 (germline): MNHEY, SMNVEV (reference sequence). This sample is part of a study of shared clonotypes between healthy human individuals. TCRdb keeps only in-frame clones here, not all; method: immunoSEQ multiplex PCR. The sample includes around 2.1 million clones, 85% to 95% of them seen just once. Naive CD8 cells lacked CD45RO, underwent positive selection for CCR7 and left out terminally differentiated effector memory CD45RA+ cells. Study-level points and caveats: Depth of sequencing was expected to influence donor clonotype sharing.

The sequenced material came from naive CD8+ T cells from PBMCs. J is TRBJ2-7 and V is TRBV27; the D gene is possibly TRBD2 (6 bases). The receptor was isolated from a man aged 18 to 29 in good health. Some clones in this sample may be carry-over from other donors' samples. The CDR3: CASSFSGGEQYF. The CDR3 DNA is TGTGCCAGCAGCTTTAGCGGAGGGGAGCAGTACTTC.